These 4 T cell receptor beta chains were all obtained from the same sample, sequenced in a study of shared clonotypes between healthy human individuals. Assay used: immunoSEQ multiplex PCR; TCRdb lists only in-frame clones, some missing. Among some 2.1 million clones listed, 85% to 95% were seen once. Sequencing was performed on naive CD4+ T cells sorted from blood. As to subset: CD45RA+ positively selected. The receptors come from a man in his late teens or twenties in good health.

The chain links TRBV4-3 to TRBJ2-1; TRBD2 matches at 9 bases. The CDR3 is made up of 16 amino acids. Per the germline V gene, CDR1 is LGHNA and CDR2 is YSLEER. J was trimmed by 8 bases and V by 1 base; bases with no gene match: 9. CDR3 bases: TGCGCCAGCAGCCAAGGGGGTTTAGCGGGAGAGGATGAGCAGTTCTTC. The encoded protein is CASSQGGLAGEDEQFF.

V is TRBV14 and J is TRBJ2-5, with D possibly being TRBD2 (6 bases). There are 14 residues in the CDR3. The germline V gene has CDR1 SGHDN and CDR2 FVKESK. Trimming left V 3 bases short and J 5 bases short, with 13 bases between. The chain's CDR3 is CASSHRGIRETQYF. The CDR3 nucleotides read TGTGCCAGCAGCCATCGGGGGATAAGGGAGACCCAGTACTTC.

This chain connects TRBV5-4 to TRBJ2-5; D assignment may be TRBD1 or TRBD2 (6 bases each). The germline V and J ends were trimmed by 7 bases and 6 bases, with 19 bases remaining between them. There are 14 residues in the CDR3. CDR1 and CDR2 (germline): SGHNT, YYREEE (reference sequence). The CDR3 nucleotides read TGTGCCAGCTACTCGGGGGCGCTTCCGAAGACCCAGTACTTC. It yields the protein CASYSGALPKTQYF. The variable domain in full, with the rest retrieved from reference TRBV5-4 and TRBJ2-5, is ETGVTQSPTHLIKTRGQQVTLRCSSQSGHNTVSWYQQALGQGPQFIFQYYREEENGRGNFPPRFSGLQFPNYSSELNVNALELDDSALYLCASYSGALPKTQYFGPGTRLLVL.

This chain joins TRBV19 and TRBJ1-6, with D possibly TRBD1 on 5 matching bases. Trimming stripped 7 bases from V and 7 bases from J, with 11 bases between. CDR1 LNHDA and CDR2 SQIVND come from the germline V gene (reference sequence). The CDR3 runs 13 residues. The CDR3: CASISGGNSPLHF. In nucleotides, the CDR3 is TGTGCCAGTATCTCTGGGGGGAATTCACCCCTCCACTTT.